These 21 T cell receptor beta chains share one sample of origin, sequenced in a study of identical twins. A single record per CDR3 protein comes from TCRdb applying MiXCR to the 5' RACE reads. The sample holds roughly 290,000 distinct CDR3 sequences; more than 8% are singletons and the top ten take roughly 7%. Separately, the same data were catalogued under a study of yellow fever vaccine responses in identical twins.

Sequencing was performed on CD8+ T cells sorted from blood. The receptors come from a woman between 18 and 29 years old in good health.

In its sample, this clonotype was seen many times. The rearrangement uses TRBV20-1 and TRBJ2-1; D uncertain. Germline lookup yields CDR1 DFQATT and CDR2 SNEGSKA (reference sequence). V was clipped by 3 bases and J by 4 bases, with 10 bases between them. This CDR3 comprises 13 residues. CDR3 sequence: CSARTDLYNEQFF. For the CDR3, the DNA is TGCAGTGCTAGGACGGACCTTTACAATGAGCAGTTCTTC.

This clonotype was detected a few times. The chain carries TRBV4-3 and TRBJ2-5; TRBD2 matches at 10 bases. Germline CDR1 is LGHNA and CDR2 is YSLEER. V lost 1 base to trimming and J lost 0 bases; unmatched junction nucleotides: 5. The length of the CDR3 is 17 residues. The CDR3 here is CASSQAPSGRYQETQYF. The DNA of the CDR3 is TGCGCCAGCAGCCAAGCCCCTAGCGGGAGATACCAAGAGACCCAGTACTTC.

This clonotype occurred a few times. V is TRBV5-5 and J is TRBJ1-5; 8 positions agree with TRBD1. The CDR3 runs to 17 residues. In germline, CDR1 is SGHKS, CDR2 YYEKEE (reference sequence). Trimming took 2 bases from V and 4 from J; bases not matched to a gene: 11. The CDR3 loop reads CASSFQTGERGNQPQHF. The CDR3 region has the DNA TGTGCCAGCAGCTTCCAGACAGGGGAGCGGGGTAATCAGCCCCAGCATTTT.

A word on this clonotype: This may arise from a read error, as a much more abundant clone is one base away. The chain has TRBV20-1 and TRBJ1-1, with unresolved D. Between the trimmed V and J ends, which lost 6 bases and 8 bases, there was a span of 13 bases. Looked up from germline, CDR1 is DFQATT and CDR2 is SNEGSKA (reference sequence). The CDR3 length is 11 residues. CDR3 bases: TGCAGTGCCGGGGATCCTACGGAAGCTTTCTTT. This translates into CSAGDPTEAFF.

The chain is built from TRBV5-4 and TRBJ2-3; the match to TRBD2 covers 16 bases. Germline CDR1 and CDR2: SGHNT and YYREEE (reference sequence). This CDR3 has 19 amino acids. Trimming took 1 base from V and 5 from J; bases not matched to a gene: 10. The chain's CDR3 is CASSLIEGLAGGLKDTQYF. CDR3 bases: TGTGCCAGCAGCTTGATTGAGGGACTAGCGGGGGGGCTGAAAGATACGCAGTATTTT.

A few counts support this clonotype. The rearrangement uses TRBV2 and TRBJ2-7, with 7 bases fitting TRBD2. Germline V lookup: CDR1 SNHLY, CDR2 FYNNEI. CDR3 length: 13 amino acids. Trimming cost V 1 base and J 5 bases; bases outside gene matches: 2. CDR3 region: CASSEVGGNEQYF. Written as DNA, the CDR3 is TGTGCCAGCAGTGAAGTCGGGGGGAACGAGCAGTACTTC.

The chain has TRBV29-1 and TRBJ2-3; TRBD2 might be the D (6 bases). Looked up from germline, CDR1 is SQVTM and CDR2 is ANQGSEA. CDR3 length: 15 amino acids. The V gene lost 3 bases and the J gene lost 2 bases, with 15 bases spanning the gap. CDR3 in DNA: TGCAGCGTTGAGGGGGGAGGACTGACCACAGATACGCAGTATTTT. This codes for CSVEGGGLTTDTQYF.

The genes are TRBV7-9 and TRBJ2-3; 7 positions match TRBD2. V was clipped by 5 bases and J by 1 base; unmatched bases: 6. Germline V gene lookup returns CDR1 SEHNR and CDR2 FQNEAQ (reference sequence). CDR3 size: 15 residues. In DNA form, the CDR3 reads TGTGCCAGCAGCACCCAGCGGGGACGCACAGATACGCAGTATTTT. Translated: CASSTQRGRTDTQYF.

This clonotype was observed a few times. J is TRBJ2-1 and V is TRBV11-2; D unclear. Germline V gene data show CDR1 as SGHAT and CDR2 as FQNNGV. This CDR3 spans 15 amino acids. The germline V and J ends were trimmed by 5 bases and 0 bases, with 11 bases remaining between them. CDR3 bases: TGTGCCAGCAGCCCCTCTATGAGCTCCTACAATGAGCAGTTCTTC. This sequence encodes CASSPSMSSYNEQFF.

This clonotype was counted a few times. The chain carries TRBV19 and TRBJ2-7; 16 bases agree with TRBD2. The CDR3 spans 20 residues. Germline lookup yields CDR1 LNHDA and CDR2 SQIVND (reference sequence). The trim removed 5 bases at V and 6 bases at J, leaving 19 bases unmatched. The CDR3 bases are TGTGCCAGTAGTCCTCGCTACGGGACTAGCGGGGGGGCGGGATCGGCCGAGCAGTACTTC. This gives the protein CASSPRYGTSGGAGSAEQYF.

In its sample, this clonotype was seen a few times. This chain links TRBV7-9 with TRBJ2-6, with D uncertain. Trimming stripped 5 bases from V and 0 bases from J, with 8 bases between. This CDR3 has 15 amino acids. CDR1 and CDR2 from the germline V gene are SEHNR and FQNEAQ (reference sequence). The CDR3 loop reads CASSPTGSGANVLTF. The CDR3 nucleotides are TGTGCCAGCAGCCCCACGGGCTCTGGGGCCAACGTCCTGACTTTC.

V gene TRBV5-1 combines with J gene TRBJ2-1; 7 bases align to TRBD1. The CDR3 sequence is 15 residues long. CDR1 and CDR2 (germline): SGHRS, YFSETQ. Trimming cost V 6 bases and J 0 bases; bases outside gene matches: 6. CDR3 bases: TGCGCCAGCAACCCTGACAGGGTCTCCTACAATGAGCAGTTCTTC. Encoded protein: CASNPDRVSYNEQFF.

The V gene is TRBV9, the J gene TRBJ1-2, with 8 bases lining up with TRBD1. J lost 8 bases, V lost 4 bases, and 7 bases had no gene match. This CDR3 region has 13 residues. The V gene's germline CDR1 is SGDLS and CDR2 YYNGEE. In nucleotides, the CDR3 is TGTGCCAGCAGCCTCGGACAGGGCAACGGCTACACCTTC. It specifies CASSLGQGNGYTF.

V gene TRBV6-6 combines with J gene TRBJ2-1; the D gene is possibly TRBD1 (6 bases). In germline, CDR1 is MNHNY, CDR2 SVGAGI (reference sequence). The CDR3 is 11 amino acids. Trimming shortened V by 8 bases and J by 9 bases, and 11 bases separated the two germline ends. In nucleotides, the CDR3 is TGTGCCAGCGTACAGGGCGGTGAGCAGTTCTTC. This gives the protein CASVQGGEQFF.

V is TRBV11-2 and J is TRBJ2-1; weak D call: TRBD2 (6 bases). Germline lookup yields CDR1 SGHAT and CDR2 FQNNGV. The CDR3 spans 16 residues. V lost 5 bases, J lost 4 bases, and 18 bases lay in between. CDR3 DNA: TGTGCCAGCAGCCAAGTCTCTGGGGGGTTGTACAATGAGCAGTTCTTC. Amino acids: CASSQVSGGLYNEQFF.

The chain uses TRBV30 and TRBJ2-7; 7 bases align to TRBD2. V shed 5 bases and J 6 bases; nucleotides not matched to a gene: 16. The CDR3 totals 15 residues. The germline V gene encodes CDR1 GTSNPN and CDR2 SVGIG (reference sequence). CDR3 sequence reads: CAWGSGDGPGGEQYF. The CDR3 nucleotides are TGTGCCTGGGGTAGTGGGGACGGTCCGGGAGGCGAGCAGTACTTC.

This clonotype showed up just a few times. The gene calls are TRBV28 and TRBJ2-3; 9 bases agree with TRBD1. With V trimmed by 3 bases and J by 2 bases, 12 bases remained unmatched. The CDR3 has 18 residues. Germline V gene lookup returns CDR1 MDHEN and CDR2 SYDVKM. As DNA, the CDR3 is TGTGCCAGCAGTTTTAAGGACAGGGGAGAAACGAACACAGATACGCAGTATTTT. Protein sequence: CASSFKDRGETNTDTQYF.

In its sample, this clonotype was seen a few times. A single base separates this from a much larger clone, so it may be a read error. This CDR3 reads CASSLYGNTEAFF. The DNA for the CDR3 is TGTGCCAGCAGTTTATACGGGAACACTGAAGCTTTCTTT. The V and J genes are TRBV28 and TRBJ1-1; D not certain. Trimming cost V 1 base and J 1 base, with 4 bases left between them. The CDR3 loop spans 13 amino acids. Per the germline V gene, CDR1 is MDHEN and CDR2 is SYDVKM.

This sequence joins TRBV9 and TRBJ2-3; 10 bases match TRBD2. Unmatched junction bases numbered 5, after V lost 0 bases and J lost 7 bases. The CDR3 covers 15 residues. The germline gives CDR1 SGDLS, CDR2 YYNGEE. CDR3 residues: CASSVGSGGANTQYF. The CDR3 nucleotides are TGTGCCAGCAGCGTAGGGAGCGGGGGGGCCAATACGCAGTATTTT. The full variable domain, completed using reference TRBV9 and TRBJ2-3, is DSGVTQTPKHLITATGQRVTLRCSPRSGDLSVYWYQQSLDQGLQFLIQYYNGEERAKGNILERFSAQQFPDLHSELNLSSLELGDSALYFCASSVGSGGANTQYFGPGTRLTVL.

The sample holds a few counts of this clonotype. This sequence joins TRBV24-1 and TRBJ2-1; 7 nucleotides match TRBD1. The CDR3 contains 16 residues. Germline V CDR1 and CDR2: KGHDR, SFDVKD. V was clipped by 3 bases and J by 8 bases; unmatched bases: 12. The CDR3 sequence is CATSDRIRGLIDEQFF. CDR3 bases: TGTGCCACCAGTGATAGAATCAGGGGGTTAATAGATGAGCAGTTCTTC.

This clonotype was seen many times. This sequence joins TRBV7-9 and TRBJ1-6, with 8 bases that match TRBD1. CDR1 SEHNR and CDR2 FQNEAQ come from the germline V gene (reference sequence). This CDR3 region has 14 residues. Trimming took 5 bases from V and 14 from J; bases not matched to a gene: 11. CDR3 loop: CASSPRQGIQTLHF. The CDR3 DNA reads as TGTGCCAGCAGCCCCCGACAGGGGATTCAGACCCTCCACTTT.